These 18 T cell receptor beta chains originate from one sample sequenced in a study of Ad26.COV2.S vaccination and SARS-CoV-2 variants. Indicated treatment: over 15 received Ad26.COV2.S at low or high dose, single or two shots; roughly five received placebo; per-sample allocation not given. Sampling happened 63 days after the first vaccine or placebo injection. Sequenced by immunoSEQ multiplex PCR; TCRdb stores in-frame clones only, minus some. This sample has about 440,000 clones, with about 90% found just once. The material sequenced was peripheral blood, taken in a trial of Ad26.COV2.S vaccine versus placebo. The receptors derive from a person between 18 and 65 years old who received the Ad26.COV2.S COVID-19 vaccine or a placebo.

The V and J genes are TRBV5-4 and TRBJ2-7, with no clear D. The CDR3 has 13 amino acids. V shed 0 bases and J shed 2 bases, with 6 bases lying between them. Germline values: CDR1 SGHNT, CDR2 YYREEE (reference sequence). CDR3 sequence reads: CASSLDLAYEQYF. The CDR3 nucleotides read TGTGCCAGCAGCTTGGACCTAGCCTACGAGCAGTACTTC.

The chain recombines TRBV6-4 with TRBJ1-5; weak D call: TRBD1 (6 bases). CDR3 length: 15 residues. CDR1 and CDR2 from the germline V gene are MRHNA and SNTAGT. The germline V and J ends were trimmed by 4 bases and 5 bases, with 15 bases remaining between them. CDR3 in DNA: TGTGCCAGCAGTGTCACCGGGGGCGCGGATCAGCCCCAGCATTTT. Translated, it gives CASSVTGGADQPQHF.

The rearrangement uses TRBV11-2 and TRBJ1-4; 8 bases agree with TRBD1. Trimming cost V 5 bases and J 7 bases; bases outside gene matches: 9. This CDR3 spans 15 amino acids. Germline loops: CDR1 SGHAT, CDR2 FQNNGV. DNA of the CDR3: TGTGCCAGCAGCCTCACAGGGGGTTTAGGTGAAAAACTGTTTTTT. Amino acid sequence: CASSLTGGLGEKLFF.

This sequence joins TRBV9 and TRBJ2-7, with D possibly TRBD1 on 6 matching bases. CDR3 length equals 17 residues. Germline V CDR1 and CDR2: SGDLS, YYNGEE. Trimming left V 4 bases short and J 2 bases short, with 22 bases between. For the CDR3, the DNA is TGTGCCAGCAGCCACCCCAGGGGCTTTGGGGAAACCTACGAGCAGTACTTC. Residues: CASSHPRGFGETYEQYF.

The chain links TRBV30 to TRBJ2-3; 8 nucleotides agree with TRBD2. Germline CDR1 GTSNPN, CDR2 SVGIG (reference sequence). The CDR3 totals 14 residues. V was clipped by 1 base and J by 3 bases; unmatched bases: 3. The CDR3 here is CAWSEGLETDTQYF. In nucleotides, the CDR3 is TGTGCCTGGAGTGAGGGACTAGAAACAGATACGCAGTATTTT.

This chain connects TRBV6-2 or TRBV6-3 to TRBJ2-7; D not certain. The CDR3 has 15 residues. Germline CDR1 is MNHEY and CDR2 is SVGEGT. Trimming cost V 2 bases and J 3 bases, with 14 bases left between them. The CDR3 DNA reads as TGTGCCAGCAGTTACACCCCGGGCCAGCACTACGAGCAGTACTTC. Translation gives CASSYTPGQHYEQYF.

The genes are TRBV3-1 (or the pseudogene TRBV3-2) and TRBJ1-3; 8 bases map to TRBD1. V dropped 0 bases and J dropped 5; count of bases not matched to a gene: 6. CDR3 length: 16 amino acids. The germline V gene encodes CDR1 LGHDT and CDR2 YNNKEL (reference sequence). CDR3 protein: CASSQEGTGNRNTIYF. For the CDR3, the DNA is TGTGCCAGCAGCCAAGAGGGGACAGGAAATCGAAACACCATATATTTT.

J is TRBJ1-1 and V is TRBV7-2, with D unresolved. The CDR3 consists of 14 residues. The V gene lost 5 bases and the J gene lost 3 bases, with 13 bases spanning the gap. Germline CDR1 reads SGHTA; CDR2 reads FQGNSA. The CDR3, as DNA: TGTGCCAGCAGCCTACTAACTGTATACACTGAAGCTTTCTTT. Its protein product is CASSLLTVYTEAFF.

This chain uses TRBV3-1 (or the pseudogene TRBV3-2) with TRBJ2-7, with TRBD1 as a possible D gene (6 bases). The germline V and J ends were trimmed by 3 bases and 3 bases, with 15 bases remaining between them. Germline V gene sequence: CDR1 LGHDT, CDR2 YNNKEL (reference sequence). There are 15 residues in the CDR3. The CDR3 DNA follows: TGTGCCAGCAGCCATAACCGGGACACCCACTACGAGCAGTACTTC. Protein product: CASSHNRDTHYEQYF.

The chain carries TRBV2 and TRBJ1-1, with a weak D call TRBD1 (5 bases). CDR3 length equals 10 residues. Germline V gene lookup returns CDR1 SNHLY and CDR2 FYNNEI. The CDR3 sequence is CGVGATEAFF. CDR3 DNA sequence: TGTGGGGTTGGGGCCACTGAAGCTTTCTTT.

This sequence joins TRBV28 and TRBJ2-7, with a tentative D call TRBD1 (6 bases). The ends were cut back, 6 bases at V and 6 bases at J, with 21 bases in the middle. CDR1 and CDR2 (germline): MDHEN, SYDVKM. CDR3 length: 15 residues. CDR3 nucleotide sequence: TGTGCCAGCAGGGCTGGGACATACAGGGTACCCGAGCAGTACTTC. It is translated as CASRAGTYRVPEQYF.

The chain employs TRBV27 and TRBJ1-1; weak D call: TRBD1 (5 bases). Between the trimmed V and J ends, which lost 2 bases and 1 base, there was a span of 23 bases. The CDR3 is made up of 19 amino acids. The germline gives CDR1 MNHEY, CDR2 SMNVEV (reference sequence). The CDR3 reads CASSLIPPGQGKGNTEAFF. Here the CDR3 DNA reads TGTGCCAGCAGTTTAATACCCCCGGGGCAGGGAAAAGGGAACACTGAAGCTTTCTTT.

The chain has TRBV10-3 and TRBJ2-7; 9 nucleotides agree with TRBD1. Unmatched junction bases numbered 4, after V lost 0 bases and J lost 4 bases. The CDR3 loop spans 15 amino acids. CDR1 and CDR2 (germline): ENHRY, SYGVKD. CDR3 protein: CAISESTGGGYEQYF. In DNA form, the CDR3 reads TGTGCCATCAGTGAGTCGACAGGGGGTGGGTACGAGCAGTACTTC.

The rearrangement joins TRBV5-4 to TRBJ2-2; a possible D gene is TRBD2 (6 bases). The CDR3 sequence is 18 residues long. V gave up 2 bases and J gave up 1 base, with 18 bases separating them. CDR1 is SGHNT and CDR2 is YYREEE in the germline V gene (reference sequence). The CDR3 sequence: CASSLSVLAQVNTGELFF. DNA for the CDR3: TGTGCCAGCAGCTTAAGCGTTCTAGCGCAGGTGAACACCGGGGAGCTGTTTTTT.

The V gene is TRBV29-1, the J gene TRBJ1-1; the D is unclear. Germline CDR1 is SQVTM and CDR2 is ANQGSEA. V lost 3 bases and J 1 base, leaving 9 bases between the germline ends. This CDR3 comprises 13 residues. In DNA form, the CDR3 reads TGCAGCGTTGACGCCGGGCCGAACACTGAAGCTTTCTTT. As protein: CSVDAGPNTEAFF.

This chain uses TRBV24-1 with TRBJ2-5; D gene ambiguous. Germline loops: CDR1 KGHDR, CDR2 SFDVKD. Trimming removed 9 bases from V and 1 base from J, with 11 bases in between. The CDR3 length is 13 residues. The CDR3 DNA is TGTGCCACCGCAACAGAAGGCCAAGAGACCCAGTACTTC. Its protein product is CATATEGQETQYF.

V gene TRBV5-6 combines with J gene TRBJ1-2; D might be TRBD1 (5 bases). The CDR3 covers 14 residues. The germline CDR1 and CDR2 sequences are SGHDT and YYEEEE. The germline V and J ends were trimmed by 2 bases and 4 bases, with 12 bases remaining between them. The CDR3: CASSFRDGIYGYTF. The CDR3 DNA is TGTGCCAGCAGCTTTCGGGACGGCATCTATGGCTACACCTTC.

The J gene is TRBJ2-1, the V gene TRBV3-1 (or the pseudogene TRBV3-2); TRBD1 agrees at 9 bases. V was pared by 4 bases and J by 8 bases, with 6 bases of the junction left unmatched. The CDR3 length is 14 residues. Germline CDR1 is LGHDT and CDR2 is YNNKEL (reference sequence). The CDR3 loop reads CASSRTGQGDEQFF. The DNA of the CDR3 is TGTGCCAGCAGCCGAACGGGACAGGGAGATGAGCAGTTCTTC.